These 15 T cell receptor beta chains originate from one sample sequenced in a study of blood T cell repertoires in COVID-19 (dated by TCRdb to 2018 to 2021). Receptors were amplified or captured by the immunoSEQ multiplex PCR assay. This immuneACCESS table, as held by TCRdb, lists in-frame sequences with V and J called but not all clones. Of the missing ones, under half trace to an unresolved V gene in checked studies; the others have no known cause. Recorded for this sample are about 310,000 clones; roughly 86% of them occurred a single time. Jointly, the top ten make up about 9.8% of the sample. The specimen was PBMCs or T cells enriched from blood (not recorded which). Every receptor here comes from a woman in her late teens or twenties who had recovered from COVID-19.

V usage is TRBV15 and J usage is TRBJ2-7, with 9 bases lining up with TRBD1. Per the germline V gene, CDR1 is LNHNV and CDR2 is YYDKDF (reference sequence). CDR3 length: 16 amino acids. The V gene end was trimmed by 1 base and the J gene end by 7 bases; junction bases not matched to a gene: 11. CDR3 sequence: CATSRAGTGLFSEQYF. In DNA, the CDR3 is TGTGCCACCAGCAGAGCCGGGACAGGGCTTTTTAGTGAGCAGTACTTC.

This chain uses TRBV28 with TRBJ2-4; D perhaps matches TRBD2 (5 bases). V was trimmed by 5 bases and J by 8 bases, leaving 7 bases between them. The CDR3 runs to 11 residues. Germline CDR1 MDHEN, CDR2 SYDVKM. The chain's CDR3 is CASSPGDIQYF. In DNA, the CDR3 is TGTGCCAGCAGTCCCGGGGACATTCAGTACTTC. Together with reference TRBV28 and TRBJ2-4, the CDR3 gives the full variable domain: DVKVTQSSRYLVKRTGEKVFLECVQDMDHENMFWYRQDPGLGLRLIYFSYDVKMKEKGDIPEGYSVSREKKERFSLILESASTNQTSMYLCASSPGDIQYFGAGTRLSVL.

V and J are TRBV13 and TRBJ1-2; D is unclear. The germline CDR1 and CDR2 sequences are PRHDT and FYEKMQ (reference sequence). V lost 5 bases, J lost 8 bases, and 15 bases lay in between. The CDR3 has 13 amino acids. The CDR3 here is CASSTESEVGYTF. As DNA, the CDR3 is TGTGCCAGCAGCACCGAGTCGGAGGTCGGCTACACCTTC.

This rearrangement joins TRBV10-3 to TRBJ2-3, with D perhaps matching TRBD2 (6 bases). CDR3 length equals 14 residues. Germline CDR1 ENHRY, CDR2 SYGVKD. V was clipped by 6 bases and J by 4 bases, with 14 bases between them. CDR3 nucleotide sequence: TGTGCCATCAGGGACTACTTGGGTCCAGATACGCAGTATTTT. Encoded protein: CAIRDYLGPDTQYF.

The chain uses TRBV14 and TRBJ1-4; the match to TRBD1 covers 8 bases. Germline assignment: CDR1 SGHDN and CDR2 FVKESK. The length of the CDR3 is 18 residues. The V gene end was trimmed by 1 base and the J gene end by 3 bases; junction bases not matched to a gene: 10. The CDR3 loop reads CASSQAGQGHSPNEKLFF. CDR3 coding DNA: TGTGCCAGCAGCCAAGCCGGACAGGGCCACTCTCCTAATGAAAAACTGTTTTTT.

The chain links TRBV7-8 to TRBJ1-1, with a weak D call TRBD1 (6 bases). Germline V gene sequence: CDR1 SGHVS, CDR2 FQNEAQ. The CDR3 consists of 16 residues. The V and J ends lost 2 bases and 1 base respectively, with 14 bases between them. For the CDR3, the DNA is TGTGCCAGCAGCTTACTTGACAGGCAATCGAACACTGAAGCTTTCTTT. This gives the protein CASSLLDRQSNTEAFF. The full variable domain, its missing parts supplied by reference TRBV7-8 and TRBJ1-1, is GAGVSQSPRYKVAKRGQDVALRCDPISGHVSLFWYQQALGQGPEFLTYFQNEAQLDKSGLPSDRFFAERPEGSVSTLKIQRTQQEDSAVYLCASSLLDRQSNTEAFFGQGTRLTVV.

The genes are TRBV28 and TRBJ1-2; 10 bases match TRBD1. CDR1 is MDHEN, CDR2 SYDVKM, per germline. V dropped 8 bases and J dropped 7; count of bases not matched to a gene: 4. The CDR3 extends over 12 amino acids. The CDR3 sequence is CASGRTGGGYTF. The CDR3 DNA is TGTGCCAGCGGCCGGACAGGGGGTGGCTACACCTTC.

This clone has just a few counts. This rearrangement joins TRBV6-6 to TRBJ2-1, with D possibly being TRBD1 (6 bases). The CDR3 is 13 amino acids. From germline, CDR1 is MNHNY and CDR2 SVGAGI (reference sequence). Trimming left V 11 bases short and J 0 bases short, with 11 bases between. CDR3 amino acids: CALRDTSYNEQFF. As DNA, the CDR3 is TGTGCCCTCCGGGACACCTCCTACAATGAGCAGTTCTTC.

As for this clone: Other nucleotide sequences in the sample specify the same CDR3. V usage is TRBV5-1 and J usage is TRBJ1-3, with D perhaps TRBD1 (6 bases). The V end lost 4 bases, the J end lost 0 bases, and 14 bases lay between the germline ends. This CDR3 is built from 16 residues. Germline V gives CDR1 SGHRS, CDR2 YFSETQ. CDR3 coding DNA: TGCGCCAGCAGCGCGACAGGCGGGAGCTCTGGAAACACCATATATTTT. Its protein is CASSATGGSSGNTIYF.

J is TRBJ2-2 and V is TRBV27; 11 bases match TRBD2. CDR3 length: 16 amino acids. J lost 4 bases, V lost 6 bases, and 7 bases had no gene match. Per the germline V gene, CDR1 is MNHEY and CDR2 is SMNVEV (reference sequence). The CDR3 DNA follows: TGTGCCAGCAGAGCCCGGCTAGCGGGAGGCACCGGGGAGCTGTTTTTT. It codes for CASRARLAGGTGELFF.

The chain carries TRBV4-3 and TRBJ2-3; the D gene is possibly TRBD2 (6 bases). V lost 4 bases and J 5 bases, leaving 19 bases between the germline ends. CDR3 length: 16 amino acids. The V gene's germline CDR1 is LGHNA and CDR2 YSLEER. The CDR3 reads CASSPRGATRGDTQYF. Written as DNA, the CDR3 is TGCGCCAGCAGCCCCCGCGGGGCTACGAGGGGAGATACGCAGTATTTT.

This clone was detected a few times. The chain couples TRBV5-8 to TRBJ1-2; D is perhaps TRBD1 (6 bases). Trimming removed 1 base at V and 1 base at J, with 11 bases between. This CDR3 region has 15 residues. Germline V gene data show CDR1 as SGHTS and CDR2 as YDEGEE. Written as DNA, the CDR3 is TGTGCCAGCAGCTTGCGCGGACAGCTTAACTATGGCTACACCTTC. Translating it yields CASSLRGQLNYGYTF.

The chain links TRBV7-2 to TRBJ1-6, with 9 bases identical to TRBD1. V gave up 6 bases and J gave up 13 bases; unmatched junction bases: 10. Germline CDR1 is SGHTA and CDR2 is FQGNSA. This CDR3 has 14 residues. CDR3: CASRSDRGISPLHF. The CDR3 nucleotides are TGTGCCAGCAGGAGCGACAGGGGGATTTCCCCCCTCCACTTT. The full variable domain, in which reference TRBV7-2 and TRBJ1-6 provide the parts outside the CDR3, is GAGVSQSPSNKVTEKGKDVELRCDPISGHTALYWYRQSLGQGLEFLIYFQGNSAPDKSGLPSDRFSAERTGGSVSTLTIQRTQQEDSAVYLCASRSDRGISPLHFGNGTRLTVT.

This clone appeared a single time. The chain is built from TRBV10-3 and TRBJ2-1; TRBD1 matches 9 bases. Germline CDR1 ENHRY, CDR2 SYGVKD. This CDR3 has 18 residues. J was trimmed by 0 bases and V by 4 bases; bases with no gene match: 10. The DNA for the CDR3 is TGTGCCATCAGTGTACGGGGACAGGGACTTAGCTCCTACAATGAGCAGTTCTTC. Translated: CAISVRGQGLSSYNEQFF.

The CDR3 sequence is CASSPQFGGGELFF. As DNA, the CDR3 is TGTGCCAGCTCACCACAGTTTGGCGGCGGGGAGCTGTTTTTT. The rearrangement uses TRBV18 and TRBJ2-2; D is undetermined. V lost 1 base and J 7 bases, leaving 10 bases between the germline ends. Looked up from germline, CDR1 is KGHSH and CDR2 is LQKENI. The CDR3 has 14 residues.